These T cell receptor beta chains were read from a single sample in a study of CD8 T cells in Susac syndrome. Each CDR3 protein is one row after TCRdb ran MiXCR on the immunoSEQ multiplex PCR reads. This sample has 150,000 to 200,000 distinct CDR3 sequences; about 90% occur once, and the top ten carry approximately 0.082%. The sequencing sample was made of CD4+ T cells from PBMCs. The receptors come from a human donor in good health. Both conserved end residues are part of each CDR3. D genes are given only for firm matches. Size is stated for part of the rows, as once, few or many counts, or as a class when the clone is expanded.

size: NA; D: TRBD2; J: TRBJ2-1; V: TRBV3-1; DNA: TGTGCCAGCAGCCGAACCCCAACTAGCGGGTCCTACAATGAGCAGTTCTTC; CDR3: CASSRTPTSGSYNEQFF
size: NA; D: TRBD1; J: TRBJ2-3; V: TRBV5-1; DNA: TGCGCCAGCAGCTTGCGACAGGGTGCAGATACGCAGTATTTT; CDR3: CASSLRQGADTQYF
size: NA; D: NA; J: TRBJ2-7; V: TRBV18; DNA: TGTGCCAGCTCACCCATCGACAGTTACGAGCAGTACTTC; CDR3: CASSPIDSYEQYF
size: NA; D: NA; J: TRBJ1-1; V: TRBV5-1; DNA: TGCGCCAGCAGCACCGGGGGGACGGTGAACACTGAAGCTTTCTTT; CDR3: CASSTGGTVNTEAFF
size: NA; D: TRBD2; J: TRBJ2-5; V: TRBV6-5; DNA: TGTGCCAGCAGTATGGGAGGGGACCAAGAGACCCAGTACTTC; CDR3: CASSMGGDQETQYF
size: once; D: NA; J: TRBJ2-6; V: TRBV19; DNA: TGTGCCAGTAGTCTGTCGGGCAGGCAAACTGGGGCCAACGTCCTGACTTTC; CDR3: CASSLSGRQTGANVLTF
size: NA; D: TRBD2; J: TRBJ2-1; V: TRBV24-1; DNA: TGTGCCACCAGTCCTTCGGATAGCGGGGGGGCCGGTGAGCAGTTCTTC; CDR3: CATSPSDSGGAGEQFF
size: NA; D: NA; J: TRBJ1-4; V: TRBV27; DNA: TGTGCCAGCAGTTTACAGGACGGTTACGGAAAACTGTTTTTT; CDR3: CASSLQDGYGKLFF
size: once; D: NA; J: TRBJ1-2; V: TRBV5-5; DNA: TGTGCCAGCATCCGACCAGGGGCGTATGGCTACACCTTC; CDR3: CASIRPGAYGYTF
size: NA; D: NA; J: TRBJ1-2; V: TRBV10-3; DNA: TGTGCCATCAGTGAGCCCAGACAGCCCTATGGCTACACCTTC; CDR3: CAISEPRQPYGYTF
size: NA; D: NA; J: TRBJ1-3; V: TRBV7-2; DNA: TGTGCCAGCAGCTCTAGCTCTGGAAACACCATATATTTT; CDR3: CASSSSSGNTIYF
size: NA; D: NA; J: TRBJ1-2; V: TRBV7-9; DNA: TGTGCCAGCAGCTTAAACAGGGTGGATGGCTACACCTTC; CDR3: CASSLNRVDGYTF
size: NA; D: NA; J: TRBJ1-3; V: TRBV30; DNA: TGTGCCTGGAGCGAGCGCGGGTTGGCCCATGGAAACACCATATATTTT; CDR3: CAWSERGLAHGNTIYF
size: NA; D: NA; J: TRBJ2-3; V: TRBV20-1; DNA: TGCAGTGCCCTAAACAGGGGAGGGGACACAGATACGCAGTATTTT; CDR3: CSALNRGGDTDTQYF
size: NA; D: NA; J: TRBJ1-1; V: TRBV30; DNA: TGTGCCTGGAGCTGGGAACAGAAAGCTTTCTTT; CDR3: CAWSWEQKAFF
size: NA; D: NA; J: TRBJ2-5; V: TRBV30; DNA: TGTGCCTGGAGTGCCCAAGAGACCCAGTACTTC; CDR3: CAWSAQETQYF
size: once; D: NA; J: TRBJ1-6; V: TRBV4-3; DNA: TGCGCCAGCAGTATACAGGGTTTTGGGAATTCACCCCTCCACTTT; CDR3: CASSIQGFGNSPLHF
size: NA; D: NA; J: TRBJ2-4; V: TRBV20-1; DNA: TGCAGTGCTAGAGATTGGAACATTCAGTACTTC; CDR3: CSARDWNIQYF
size: NA; D: TRBD1; J: TRBJ2-7; V: TRBV12-5; DNA: TGTGCTAGTGGTTTTGGGACAGACAATGGGGTCGAGCAGTACTTC; CDR3: CASGFGTDNGVEQYF
size: NA; D: TRBD1; J: TRBJ2-3; V: TRBV28; DNA: TGTGCCAGCAGTTCCCTGAATCGACAGGGCACGCAGTATTTT; CDR3: CASSSLNRQGTQYF
size: NA; D: TRBD2; J: TRBJ2-3; V: TRBV5-1; DNA: TGCGCCAGCAGCGAGGATGCGGGGGGCTGGGTAGATACGCAGTATTTT; CDR3: CASSEDAGGWVDTQYF
size: few; D: TRBD1; J: TRBJ2-1; V: TRBV18; DNA: TGTGCCAGCTCACCCGGGACAGGGTACAATGAGCAGTTCTTC; CDR3: CASSPGTGYNEQFF
size: NA; D: NA; J: TRBJ1-5; V: TRBV12-3/TRBV12-4; DNA: TGTGCCAGCAGTTTGAACCCGGTGGAACAGCCCCAGCATTTT; CDR3: CASSLNPVEQPQHF
size: NA; D: NA; J: TRBJ1-5; V: TRBV28; DNA: TGTGCCAGCAGTTTGGGGGGGCCGGGCAATCAGCCCCAGCATTTT; CDR3: CASSLGGPGNQPQHF
size: NA; D: TRBD2; J: TRBJ2-7; V: TRBV7-2; DNA: TGTGCCAGCAGCGTAAGAGCCGGGACTAGCGGATTCTACGAGCAGTACTTC; CDR3: CASSVRAGTSGFYEQYF
size: NA; D: NA; J: TRBJ1-5; V: TRBV6-1; DNA: TGTGCCAGCAGTGAAATATGGGGGGTCGGTCAGCCCCAGCATTTT; CDR3: CASSEIWGVGQPQHF
size: NA; D: NA; J: TRBJ1-3; V: TRBV5-1; DNA: TGCGCCAGCAGCCTCACCTCTGGAAACACCATATATTTT; CDR3: CASSLTSGNTIYF
size: NA; D: NA; J: TRBJ2-1; V: TRBV9; DNA: TGTGCCAGCAGCTCCTCTCGGGGATACGGGCAGTTCTTC; CDR3: CASSSSRGYGQFF
size: NA; D: TRBD2; J: TRBJ2-7; V: TRBV10-3; DNA: TGTGCCACCACCAAGTCGGGGGGAACGGACGAGCAGTACTTC; CDR3: CATTKSGGTDEQYF
size: NA; D: NA; J: TRBJ2-2; V: TRBV20-1; DNA: TGCAGTGCCCTCGGGGTCCCCGGGGAGCTGTTTTTT; CDR3: CSALGVPGELFF
size: NA; D: NA; J: TRBJ1-5; V: TRBV20-1; DNA: TGCAGTGCTAGGGAGGTGGGTCGCAGGGGCAATCAGCCCCAGCATTTT; CDR3: CSAREVGRRGNQPQHF
size: NA; D: NA; J: TRBJ2-7; V: TRBV6-2/TRBV6-3; DNA: TGTGCCAGCAGTTCCACGGGACGGGGAGGAGAGCAGTACTTC; CDR3: CASSSTGRGGEQYF
size: NA; D: NA; J: TRBJ1-1; V: TRBV6-6; DNA: TGTGCCAGCAGTCCCGGCAGGGCATTAGGTGAAGCTTTCTTT; CDR3: CASSPGRALGEAFF
size: NA; D: TRBD1; J: TRBJ1-5; V: TRBV30; DNA: TGTGCCATGGGAGTAGGCCGGCAGGGGGGGCTTGGCAATCAGCCCCAGCATTTT; CDR3: CAMGVGRQGGLGNQPQHF
size: once; D: NA; J: TRBJ1-5; V: TRBV6-6; DNA: TGTGCCAGCAGTGCATGGACGGAAAACAATCAGCCCCAGCATTTT; CDR3: CASSAWTENNQPQHF
size: NA; D: NA; J: TRBJ2-7; V: TRBV18; DNA: TGTGCCAGCTCACAGACAGGCAGCCTCGAGCAGTACTTC; CDR3: CASSQTGSLEQYF
size: NA; D: NA; J: TRBJ2-5; V: TRBV21-1; DNA: TGTGCCAGCAGCGATCGCCAAGAGACCCAGTACTTC; CDR3: CASSDRQETQYF
size: once; D: NA; J: TRBJ2-3; V: TRBV10-2; DNA: TGCGCCAGCAGTGATCAGGGGATGGATACGCAGTATTTT; CDR3: CASSDQGMDTQYF
size: NA; D: TRBD1; J: TRBJ2-7; V: TRBV28; DNA: TGTGCCGGATCAGATGGAGGGGACAGGGGAACCTACGAGCAGTACTTC; CDR3: CAGSDGGDRGTYEQYF
size: few; D: NA; J: TRBJ2-7; V: TRBV20-1; DNA: TGCAGTGCTAGGTTCGGCAGCACCTACGAGCAGTACTTC; CDR3: CSARFGSTYEQYF
size: NA; D: TRBD1; J: TRBJ2-7; V: TRBV15; DNA: TGTGCCACCAGCAGAGCTACGCATTGGGCCACAGGGGCCTACGAGCAGTACTTC; CDR3: CATSRATHWATGAYEQYF
size: NA; D: TRBD2; J: TRBJ2-5; V: TRBV20-1; DNA: TGCAGTGCTACGAGGAGACTAGCGGTAAAAGAGACCCAGTACTTC; CDR3: CSATRRLAVKETQYF
size: NA; D: NA; J: TRBJ2-5; V: TRBV9; DNA: TGTGCCAGCAGCGGCCAGGGACTGTGGGAGACCCAGTACTTC; CDR3: CASSGQGLWETQYF
size: NA; D: TRBD1; J: TRBJ2-5; V: TRBV7-2; DNA: TGTGCCAGCAGCCCCGGGACAGGGTTCCAAGAGACCCAGTACTTC; CDR3: CASSPGTGFQETQYF
size: once; D: NA; J: TRBJ2-6; V: TRBV5-1; DNA: TGCGCCAGCGAACAGGGTACTGGGGCCAACGTCCTGACTTTC; CDR3: CASEQGTGANVLTF
size: NA; D: NA; J: TRBJ1-2; V: TRBV5-1; DNA: TGCGCCAGCAGCTTGGATCAGGGTAGGGGCTACACCTTC; CDR3: CASSLDQGRGYTF
size: NA; D: TRBD1; J: TRBJ1-2; V: TRBV20-1; DNA: TGCAGTGCTCACTTCAGGGGGAATGGCTACACCTTC; CDR3: CSAHFRGNGYTF
size: NA; D: NA; J: TRBJ1-2; V: TRBV27; DNA: TGTGCCAGCACTTTGGGCTTCGGCTATGGCTACACCTTC; CDR3: CASTLGFGYGYTF
size: NA; D: NA; J: TRBJ2-1; V: TRBV29-1; DNA: TGCAGCGTTGACAGGGAAAGCTACAATGAGCAGTTCTTC; CDR3: CSVDRESYNEQFF
size: NA; D: TRBD2; J: TRBJ2-3; V: TRBV12-3/TRBV12-4; DNA: TGTGCCAGCAGCCGACTAGCGGGGGGCACAGATACGCAGTATTTT; CDR3: CASSRLAGGTDTQYF